Listed here are 18 T cell receptor beta chains from one sample, sequenced in a study of regulatory T cells in long-lasting Graves disease. Through Arm-PCR of CDR3 regions and iRepertoire HTBI primers, TCR beta libraries were built. MiXCR was run by TCRdb on the multiplex PCR reads, yielding one entry per CDR3 protein. Here the sample spans approximately 440,000 distinct CDR3 sequences, 23% being singletons. Time point of the sample: persistent/refractory GD, antithyroid drugs over 5 years with positive TRAb. RNA extracted from PBMCs served as the sequencing template. The material sequenced was peripheral blood mononuclear cells (PBMCs), taken when the disease was refractory, from a patient treated with antithyroid drugs. The receptors shown here come from a female donor with Graves disease.

This clonotype was detected a few times. V usage is TRBV28 and J usage is TRBJ2-7; D remains unclear. V was clipped by 6 bases and J by 0 bases, with 15 bases between them. Germline V gene data show CDR1 as MDHEN and CDR2 as SYDVKM. This CDR3 contains 15 residues. This chain's CDR3 is CASSSDSAFSYEQYF. The CDR3 region has the DNA TGTGCCAGCAGCTCCGACTCAGCTTTCTCCTACGAGCAGTACTTC.

This clonotype was seen ten or more times. This chain joins TRBV7-2 and TRBJ2-5; D gene uncertain. CDR3 length: 14 amino acids. Germline V CDR1 and CDR2: SGHTA, FQGNSA. With 5 bases removed from V and 5 bases from J, the gap between germline ends came to 15 bases. The CDR3 sequence: CASSPSGPAETQYF. As DNA, the CDR3 is TGTGCCAGCAGCCCTTCGGGTCCGGCGGAGACCCAGTACTTC.

This clonotype has a handful of counts. This chain's CDR3 is CAIGDGHSNQPQHF. In DNA form, the CDR3 reads TGTGCCATTGGGGACGGACATAGCAATCAGCCCCAGCATTTT. V gene TRBV15 combines with J gene TRBJ1-5; a weak D match, TRBD1 (5 bases). Between the trimmed V and J ends, which lost 10 bases and 0 bases, there was a span of 13 bases. The germline gives CDR1 LNHNV, CDR2 YYDKDF (reference sequence). This CDR3 comprises 14 residues.

This clonotype was observed at least ten times. This chain joins TRBV28 and TRBJ1-2, with D maybe TRBD1 (6 bases). This CDR3 has 14 amino acids. V was pared by 7 bases and J by 4 bases, with 16 bases between. Germline assignment: CDR1 MDHEN and CDR2 SYDVKM. The CDR3: CASTTTGSGYGYTF. The CDR3 coding sequence is TGTGCCAGCACAACAACAGGGTCGGGCTATGGCTACACCTTC.

The chain couples TRBV5-1 to TRBJ2-6; weak D call: TRBD1 (5 bases). The germline V gene has CDR1 SGHRS and CDR2 YFSETQ. Trimming removed 3 bases at V and 1 base at J, with 14 bases between. CDR3 size: 17 residues. CDR3: CASSWRQTASGANVLTF. CDR3 in DNA: TGCGCCAGCAGCTGGAGACAGACCGCTTCTGGGGCCAACGTCCTGACTTTC. Together with reference TRBV5-1 and TRBJ2-6, the CDR3 gives the full variable domain: KAGVTQTPRYLIKTRGQQVTLSCSPISGHRSVSWYQQTPGQGLQFLFEYFSETQRNKGNFPGRFSGRQFSNSRSEMNVSTLELGDSALYLCASSWRQTASGANVLTFGAGSRLTVL.

This clonotype was seen ten or more times. The chain combines TRBV11-2 with TRBJ2-5, with TRBD1 matching 7 bases. Germline V gene data show CDR1 as SGHAT and CDR2 as FQNNGV. This CDR3 has 14 residues. Germline trimming cut 4 bases from V and 4 bases from J; bases unmatched to any gene: 6. The CDR3 bases are TGTGCCAGCAGCTCCTGGACAGGACCAGAGACCCAGTACTTC. As protein: CASSSWTGPETQYF.

This clonotype was picked up many times. The chain has TRBV11-2 and TRBJ2-5; 14 bases map to TRBD2. This CDR3 region has 17 residues. Germline CDR1 and CDR2: SGHAT and FQNNGV. V gave up 3 bases and J gave up 5 bases; unmatched junction bases: 8. The CDR3 DNA follows: TGTGCCAGCAGCTTCGGGACTAGCGGGAGAGGTGGGGAGACCCAGTACTTC. Protein: CASSFGTSGRGGETQYF.

To note about this clonotype: A junction end diverges from the germline sequence, so it may reflect a read error. The J gene is TRBJ2-7, the V gene TRBV5-4; perhaps TRBD2 as D (6 bases). The CDR3 contains 14 residues. In germline, CDR1 is SGHNT, CDR2 YYREEE (reference sequence). The CDR3 sequence: CTSSSRTTPGEQYF. CDR3 nucleotides: TGTACCAGCAGCTCTAGGACTACTCCCGGAGAGCAGTACTTC.

This clonotype was found many times. The CDR3 loop reads CASSPTENQPQHF. CDR3 nucleotide sequence: TGTGCCAGCAGCCCGACAGAGAATCAGCCCCAGCATTTT. This chain joins TRBV28 and TRBJ1-5, with D possibly matching TRBD1 (5 bases). CDR3 length: 13 residues. Trimming left V 6 bases short and J 4 bases short, with 10 bases between. Looked up from germline, CDR1 is MDHEN and CDR2 is SYDVKM.

This clonotype was seen at least ten times. This sequence joins TRBV20-1 and TRBJ2-5, with 10 bases lining up with TRBD2. This CDR3 spans 15 amino acids. V lost 3 bases, J lost 3 bases, and 7 bases stayed unmatched. Per the germline V gene, CDR1 is DFQATT and CDR2 is SNEGSKA (reference sequence). The CDR3 loop reads CSASQLAGVKETQYF. CDR3 DNA sequence: TGCAGTGCTAGTCAGCTAGCGGGAGTGAAAGAGACCCAGTACTTC.

J is TRBJ2-1 and V is TRBV6-1; 8 bases map to TRBD1. The CDR3 is 14 residues long. Germline CDR1 and CDR2: MNHNS and SASEGT. Trimming cost V 7 bases and J 1 base; bases outside gene matches: 3. The CDR3 protein is CASTRQGSYNEQFF. CDR3 sequence (DNA): TGTGCCAGCACCCGACAGGGGTCCTACAATGAGCAGTTCTTC.

In its sample, this clonotype was seen many times. The chain is built from TRBV11-2 and TRBJ1-2, with 7 bases matching TRBD1. From germline, CDR1 is SGHAT and CDR2 FQNNGV. V lost 4 bases to trimming and J lost 6 bases; unmatched junction nucleotides: 11. This CDR3 is 15 amino acids long. CDR3: CASSSVDRAAHGYTF. CDR3 sequence (DNA): TGTGCCAGCAGCTCCGTCGACAGGGCCGCGCATGGCTACACCTTC.

On this clonotype: Germline is not matched at one junction end, which may reflect a read error. This chain uses TRBV27 with TRBJ1-4; 8 nucleotides align to TRBD1. The CDR3 contains 16 residues. In germline, CDR1 is MNHEY, CDR2 SMNVEV (reference sequence). The CDR3: CASSLSRTGLNERLFF. In DNA form, the CDR3 reads TGTGCCAGCAGTTTATCTCGGACAGGGTTGAATGAAAGACTGTTTTTT.

The rearrangement uses TRBV20-1 and TRBJ2-7; TRBD2 matches at 10 bases. CDR1 and CDR2 from the germline V gene are DFQATT and SNEGSKA (reference sequence). This CDR3 region has 15 residues. The trim removed 4 bases at V and 6 bases at J, leaving 12 bases unmatched. CDR3 sequence: CSAIAERLAGAEQYF. The DNA for the CDR3 is TGCAGTGCTATCGCTGAGCGGCTAGCGGGAGCCGAGCAGTACTTC.

This clonotype was detected ten times or more. The CDR3 spells CASRSLGDTEAFF. As DNA, the CDR3 is TGTGCCAGCAGGTCTCTGGGGGACACTGAAGCTTTCTTT. The chain is built from TRBV27 and TRBJ1-1, with D perhaps TRBD1 (5 bases). The ends were cut back, 6 bases at V and 3 bases at J, with 11 bases in the middle. The CDR3 spans 13 residues. Germline V CDR1 and CDR2: MNHEY, SMNVEV (reference sequence).

In its sample, this clonotype was seen a few times. The V gene is TRBV4-1, the J gene TRBJ1-2; tentative D call: TRBD1 (6 bases). CDR1 is MGHRA and CDR2 is YSYEKL in the germline V gene. Trimming removed 2 bases at V and 4 bases at J, with 17 bases between. CDR3 size: 16 residues. CDR3 in DNA: TGCGCCAGCAGCCAAAAGGACAGCGGGCCAATCTATGGCTACACCTTC. As protein: CASSQKDSGPIYGYTF.

In this sample, this clonotype turned up many times. The rearrangement uses TRBV15 and TRBJ1-2, with D maybe TRBD1 (6 bases). The CDR3 contains 16 residues. Germline values: CDR1 LNHNV, CDR2 YYDKDF (reference sequence). Trimming cost V 0 bases and J 6 bases, with 17 bases left between them. CDR3 sequence reads: CATSRDPPYRADGYTF. The CDR3 nucleotides read TGTGCCACCAGCAGAGATCCGCCTTACAGGGCTGATGGCTACACCTTC.

The genes are TRBV7-8 and TRBJ2-1; D is unresolved. Per germline, CDR1 SGHVS and CDR2 FQNEAQ. Trimming left V 5 bases short and J 8 bases short, with 7 bases between. The CDR3 covers 11 residues. Written as DNA, the CDR3 is TGTGCCAGCAGCGGTAGCTATGAGCAGTTCTTC. It yields the protein CASSGSYEQFF.